The 5 T cell receptor beta chains in this list originate from one sample, sequenced in a study of vaccination and CD4 T cells after COVID-19. The antigens for these receptors are not known. At the Johns Hopkins FTIC core, DNA taken from cultured CD4+ T cells was sequenced by way of the Oncomine TCR Beta short-read assay. MiXCR, applied by TCRdb to the PCR reads, yields one record per CDR3 protein. The profile covers about 19,000 distinct CDR3 sequences, with around four fifths appearing a single time and about a sixth taken by the ten largest. The treatment is: roughly 10-day PBMC culture with coronavirus spike peptide pools or control peptides (ViraFEST assay). The specimen was CD4+ T cells from blood, cultured in vitro, collected after SARS-CoV-2 vaccination. The receptors derive from a human donor who received a COVID-19 vaccine.

The V and J genes are TRBV2 and TRBJ1-2; D is uncertain. Germline loops: CDR1 SNHLY, CDR2 FYNNEI. Trimming removed 8 bases from V and 3 bases from J, with 13 bases in between. This CDR3 is built from 13 residues. CDR3 protein: CASVMGGDYGYTF. CDR3 DNA: TGTGCCAGCGTAATGGGTGGGGACTATGGCTACACCTTC.

The rearrangement links TRBV9 to TRBJ2-2; 12 bases match TRBD2. The CDR3 extends over 16 amino acids. CDR1 and CDR2 (germline): SGDLS, YYNGEE. The J segment lost 4 bases and the V segment lost 0 bases, leaving 1 base of the junction unmatched. The CDR3 region is CASSVASGGATGELFF. The CDR3 DNA reads TGTGCCAGCAGCGTAGCTAGCGGGGGGGCCACCGGGGAGCTGTTTTTT.

The gene calls are TRBV30 and TRBJ1-4; D remains ambiguous. CDR1 GTSNPN and CDR2 SVGIG come from the germline V gene (reference sequence). This CDR3 has 12 residues. Trimming took off 5 bases at V and 0 bases at J, with 4 bases between the two ends. CDR3 sequence reads: CAWGSTNEKLFF. The CDR3 DNA is TGTGCCTGGGGTTCAACTAATGAAAAACTGTTTTTT. Full variable domain (outside the CDR3, taken from reference TRBV30 and TRBJ1-4): SQTIHQWPATLVQPVGSPLSLECTVEGTSNPNLYWYRQAAGRGLQLLFYSVGIGQISSEVPQNLSASRPQDRQFILSSKKLLLSDSGFYLCAWGSTNEKLFFGSGTQLSVL.

This rearrangement joins TRBV6-2 or TRBV6-3 to TRBJ1-5; D unresolved. The CDR3 has 16 amino acids. Germline loops: CDR1 MNHEY, CDR2 SVGEGT. V was trimmed by 6 bases and J by 0 bases, leaving 15 bases between them. DNA of the CDR3: TGTGCCAGCAGCCCGGTCGAGGATGATAGCAATCAGCCCCAGCATTTT. Protein: CASSPVEDDSNQPQHF.

V is TRBV2 and J is TRBJ2-5; D is uncertain. The CDR3 sequence is 12 residues long. Germline-derived CDR1 and CDR2 are SNHLY and FYNNEI. Trimming cost V 1 base and J 4 bases, with 4 bases left between them. In nucleotides, the CDR3 is TGTGCCAGCAGTGAAGGTCGAGAGACCCAGTACTTC. Protein sequence: CASSEGRETQYF. The whole variable domain, remainder taken from reference TRBV2 and TRBJ2-5, is EPEVTQTPSHQVTQMGQEVILRCVPISNHLYFYWYRQILGQKVEFLVSFYNNEISEKSEIFDDQFSVERPDGSNFTLKIRSTKLEDSAMYFCASSEGRETQYFGPGTRLLVL.